A selection of T cell receptor beta chains follows, all from one sample in a study of CD8 T cells in ankylosing spondylitis. TCRdb reprocessed the 5' RACE reads with MiXCR, giving one entry per CDR3 protein. The sample yields 700,000 to 1,000,000 distinct CDR3 sequences, roughly 10% seen once. The sample taken for sequencing was blood, either unsorted or a sorted T cell fraction (not recorded which). The receptor set was obtained from a male donor with ankylosing spondylitis. Both conserved end residues are part of each CDR3. A D gene is named only where the DNA matches it firmly. Clone size is given for some rows only: seen once, a few or many times, or a class if the clone is expanded.

abundance: many
d_gene: NA
v_gene: TRBV24-1
j_gene: TRBJ2-3
CDR3aa: CATSDSGHSTDTQYF
CDR3nt: TGTGCCACCAGTGATTCGGGACACTCCACAGATACGCAGTATTTT

abundance: NA
d_gene: TRBD2
v_gene: TRBV30
j_gene: TRBJ2-7
CDR3aa: CACIGLGSYEQYF
CDR3nt: TGTGCCTGTATAGGACTAGGTTCCTACGAGCAGTACTTC

abundance: few
d_gene: NA
v_gene: TRBV20-1
j_gene: TRBJ2-5
CDR3aa: CSALRPTGTGETQYF
CDR3nt: TGCAGTGCCCTGCGGCCGACAGGGACTGGCGAGACCCAGTACTTC

abundance: many
d_gene: NA
v_gene: TRBV29-1
j_gene: TRBJ1-1
CDR3aa: CSAYRGTNTEAFF
CDR3nt: TGCAGCGCCTACCGGGGTACCAACACTGAAGCTTTCTTT

abundance: NA
d_gene: TRBD2
v_gene: TRBV11-2
j_gene: TRBJ2-7
CDR3aa: CASSLVPGLASHEQYF
CDR3nt: TGTGCCAGCAGCTTAGTGCCGGGACTAGCTTCCCACGAGCAGTACTTC

abundance: once
d_gene: NA
v_gene: TRBV11-1
j_gene: TRBJ2-7
CDR3aa: CASSGSLPGPFRSYEQYF
CDR3nt: TGTGCCAGCAGTGGATCTCTCCCCGGCCCCTTTCGGTCCTACGAGCAGTACTTC

abundance: few
d_gene: TRBD2
v_gene: TRBV28
j_gene: TRBJ2-7
CDR3aa: CASSLPRLGGRYF
CDR3nt: TGTGCCAGCAGTTTACCCCGCTTGGGAGGGAGGTACTTC

abundance: few
d_gene: NA
v_gene: TRBV6-2/TRBV6-3
j_gene: TRBJ2-1
CDR3aa: CASSYRRGEQFF
CDR3nt: TGTGCCAGCAGTTACAGGAGGGGGGAGCAGTTCTTC

abundance: NA
d_gene: NA
v_gene: TRBV6-2/TRBV6-3
j_gene: TRBJ2-5
CDR3aa: CASKRQSETQYF
CDR3nt: TGTGCCAGCAAGCGTCAATCAGAGACCCAGTACTTC

abundance: once
d_gene: TRBD2
v_gene: TRBV9
j_gene: TRBJ2-3
CDR3aa: CASSDGGSTDTQYF
CDR3nt: TGTGCCAGCAGCGACGGGGGGAGCACAGATACGCAGTATTTT

abundance: NA
d_gene: TRBD1
v_gene: TRBV10-3
j_gene: TRBJ1-1
CDR3aa: CAISPLAQGGTEAFF
CDR3nt: TGTGCCATCTCCCCATTGGCGCAGGGGGGGACTGAAGCTTTCTTT

abundance: few
d_gene: NA
v_gene: TRBV4-1
j_gene: TRBJ2-7
CDR3aa: CASSQGPGRVSLYF
CDR3nt: TGCGCCAGCAGCCAAGGCCCTGGCAGGGTATCCCTGTACTTC

abundance: NA
d_gene: TRBD1
v_gene: TRBV24-1
j_gene: TRBJ2-7
CDR3aa: CATSDPGQGIYEQYF
CDR3nt: TGTGCCACCAGTGACCCGGGACAGGGGATCTACGAGCAGTACTTC

abundance: NA
d_gene: TRBD1
v_gene: TRBV20-1
j_gene: TRBJ2-7
CDR3aa: CSASRTGLSSYEQYF
CDR3nt: TGCAGTGCTTCTAGGACAGGACTTAGCTCCTACGAGCAGTACTTC

abundance: few
d_gene: NA
v_gene: TRBV20-1
j_gene: TRBJ2-7
CDR3aa: CSALWRLRYEQYF
CDR3nt: TGCAGTGCATTGTGGCGCCTTAGGTACGAGCAGTACTTC

abundance: few
d_gene: TRBD1
v_gene: TRBV7-9
j_gene: TRBJ2-5
CDR3aa: CASRKAGTGYLETQYF
CDR3nt: TGTGCCAGCAGAAAAGCCGGGACAGGGTATTTGGAGACCCAGTACTTC

abundance: NA
d_gene: NA
v_gene: TRBV7-2
j_gene: TRBJ2-7
CDR3aa: CASSLGTFLSYEQYF
CDR3nt: TGTGCCAGCAGCTTAGGGACATTCCTCTCCTACGAGCAGTACTTC

abundance: NA
d_gene: NA
v_gene: TRBV21-1
j_gene: TRBJ2-5
CDR3aa: CASRGSLTDWQETQYF
CDR3nt: TGTGCCAGCAGAGGGAGCCTGACAGATTGGCAAGAGACCCAGTACTTC

abundance: few
d_gene: NA
v_gene: TRBV7-2
j_gene: TRBJ2-7
CDR3aa: CASSFSTERSYEQYF
CDR3nt: TGTGCCAGCAGCTTTTCGACAGAACGCTCCTACGAGCAGTACTTC

abundance: NA
d_gene: TRBD1
v_gene: TRBV6-5
j_gene: TRBJ1-2
CDR3aa: CASSSRDRVEIYGYTF
CDR3nt: TGTGCCAGCAGTTCCCGGGACAGGGTTGAGATCTATGGCTACACCTTC

abundance: few
d_gene: NA
v_gene: TRBV4-1
j_gene: TRBJ2-3
CDR3aa: CASSRRSLAGGGTDTQYF
CDR3nt: TGCGCCAGCAGCCGTAGATCCCTAGCCGGGGGTGGTACAGATACGCAGTATTTT

abundance: many
d_gene: NA
v_gene: TRBV6-1
j_gene: TRBJ2-4
CDR3aa: CASSRGLAKNIQYF
CDR3nt: TGTGCCAGCAGCCGGGGTCTAGCCAAAAACATTCAGTACTTC

abundance: NA
d_gene: NA
v_gene: TRBV7-2
j_gene: TRBJ1-3
CDR3aa: CASSLVGGYGNTIYF
CDR3nt: TGTGCCAGCAGCTTAGTAGGAGGGTACGGAAACACCATATATTTT

abundance: NA
d_gene: TRBD1
v_gene: TRBV29-1
j_gene: TRBJ1-1
CDR3aa: CSVEGEGAVGLDTEAFF
CDR3nt: TGCAGCGTTGAAGGGGAGGGGGCAGTCGGATTGGACACTGAAGCTTTCTTT

abundance: many
d_gene: NA
v_gene: TRBV29-1
j_gene: TRBJ1-2
CDR3aa: CSVVSGGDYGYTF
CDR3nt: TGCAGCGTTGTGAGCGGGGGCGACTATGGCTACACCTTC

abundance: NA
d_gene: TRBD2
v_gene: TRBV7-9
j_gene: TRBJ2-1
CDR3aa: CASSPRTSDLLRNEQFF
CDR3nt: TGTGCCAGCAGCCCACGGACTAGCGATCTCCTTAGGAATGAGCAGTTCTTC

abundance: NA
d_gene: NA
v_gene: TRBV30
j_gene: TRBJ1-5
CDR3aa: CAWSKQSNQPQHF
CDR3nt: TGTGCCTGGAGTAAACAGAGCAATCAGCCCCAGCATTTT

abundance: NA
d_gene: NA
v_gene: TRBV7-9
j_gene: TRBJ1-3
CDR3aa: CASSPPRRNTIYF
CDR3nt: TGTGCCAGCAGCCCGCCGAGGAGAAACACCATATATTTT

abundance: NA
d_gene: NA
v_gene: TRBV6-2/TRBV6-3
j_gene: TRBJ2-7
CDR3aa: CASSYAGSRGSYEQYF
CDR3nt: TGTGCCAGCAGTTACGCAGGCTCTCGGGGGTCCTACGAGCAGTACTTC

abundance: NA
d_gene: TRBD2
v_gene: TRBV6-1
j_gene: TRBJ2-2
CDR3aa: CASASGVGKPNTGELFF
CDR3nt: TGTGCCAGCGCTAGCGGGGTAGGAAAACCGAACACCGGGGAGCTGTTTTTT

abundance: few
d_gene: TRBD1
v_gene: TRBV10-3
j_gene: TRBJ1-2
CDR3aa: CAIRDETGTGYDYGYTF
CDR3nt: TGTGCCATCCGAGATGAAACCGGGACAGGGTATGACTATGGCTACACCTTC

abundance: NA
d_gene: NA
v_gene: TRBV5-1
j_gene: TRBJ2-7
CDR3aa: CASSPRASDSYEQYF
CDR3nt: TGCGCCAGCAGCCCTAGGGCTAGCGACTCCTACGAGCAGTACTTC

abundance: many
d_gene: TRBD2
v_gene: TRBV20-1
j_gene: TRBJ2-5
CDR3aa: CSAREQGGETQYF
CDR3nt: TGCAGTGCTAGAGAGCAGGGAGGGGAGACCCAGTACTTC

abundance: NA
d_gene: NA
v_gene: TRBV25-1
j_gene: TRBJ2-7
CDR3aa: CASIGPRPYEQYF
CDR3nt: TGTGCCAGCATCGGCCCACGACCCTACGAGCAGTACTTC

abundance: many
d_gene: TRBD1
v_gene: TRBV12-3/TRBV12-4
j_gene: TRBJ2-5
CDR3aa: CASSPGTDWGTQYF
CDR3nt: TGTGCCAGCAGTCCGGGGACAGACTGGGGGACCCAGTACTTC

abundance: many
d_gene: NA
v_gene: TRBV12-3/TRBV12-4
j_gene: TRBJ2-7
CDR3aa: CASSPSYSGTYEQYF
CDR3nt: TGTGCCAGCAGTCCCTCGTATAGCGGTACCTACGAGCAGTACTTC

abundance: NA
d_gene: NA
v_gene: TRBV20-1
j_gene: TRBJ2-1
CDR3aa: CSARKGTGDSVEQFF
CDR3nt: TGCAGTGCTAGAAAAGGGACGGGAGATTCGGTTGAGCAGTTCTTC

abundance: NA
d_gene: TRBD2
v_gene: TRBV2
j_gene: TRBJ2-1
CDR3aa: CASRRLAGVKNEQFF
CDR3nt: TGTGCCAGCAGGCGACTAGCGGGAGTCAAGAATGAGCAGTTCTTC

abundance: NA
d_gene: TRBD1
v_gene: TRBV18
j_gene: TRBJ2-7
CDR3aa: CASSPGSGQGTYEQYF
CDR3nt: TGTGCCAGCTCACCAGGATCGGGACAGGGGACCTACGAGCAGTACTTC

abundance: NA
d_gene: NA
v_gene: TRBV29-1
j_gene: TRBJ1-2
CDR3aa: CSVVFRSRGYTF
CDR3nt: TGCAGCGTTGTATTTCGGAGTCGAGGCTACACCTTC

abundance: NA
d_gene: TRBD2
v_gene: TRBV5-1
j_gene: TRBJ2-3
CDR3aa: CASSLSASGRDTQYF
CDR3nt: TGCGCCAGCAGCTTGTCCGCTAGCGGGAGGGATACGCAGTATTTT

abundance: many
d_gene: NA
v_gene: TRBV10-3
j_gene: TRBJ1-1
CDR3aa: CAIGTTDEAFF
CDR3nt: TGTGCCATAGGAACTACAGATGAAGCTTTCTTT

abundance: many
d_gene: NA
v_gene: TRBV4-1
j_gene: TRBJ1-4
CDR3aa: CASSQDHLNEKLFF
CDR3nt: TGCGCCAGCAGCCAAGATCACCTTAATGAAAAACTGTTTTTT

abundance: many
d_gene: NA
v_gene: TRBV29-1
j_gene: TRBJ2-5
CDR3aa: CSVEAGPGETQYF
CDR3nt: TGCAGCGTTGAAGCTGGACCCGGGGAGACCCAGTACTTC

abundance: many
d_gene: NA
v_gene: TRBV20-1
j_gene: TRBJ1-6
CDR3aa: CSARDGGLGYNSPLHF
CDR3nt: TGCAGTGCTAGAGATGGGGGGCTCGGCTATAATTCACCCCTCCACTTT

abundance: many
d_gene: TRBD1
v_gene: TRBV20-1
j_gene: TRBJ2-4
CDR3aa: CSASFTGVAKNIQYF
CDR3nt: TGCAGTGCTAGCTTTACAGGGGTTGCCAAAAACATTCAGTACTTC

abundance: many
d_gene: TRBD1
v_gene: TRBV20-1
j_gene: TRBJ1-1
CDR3aa: CSARDGDRANTEAFF
CDR3nt: TGCAGTGCTAGAGATGGTGACAGGGCGAACACTGAAGCTTTCTTT

abundance: few
d_gene: TRBD1
v_gene: TRBV5-1
j_gene: TRBJ1-4
CDR3aa: CASGPRGTEGEKLFF
CDR3nt: TGCGCCAGCGGACCGAGGGGGACAGAGGGCGAAAAACTGTTTTTT

abundance: few
d_gene: NA
v_gene: TRBV4-3
j_gene: TRBJ1-1
CDR3aa: CASSQDQYGNTEAFF
CDR3nt: TGCGCCAGCAGCCAAGATCAGTACGGGAACACTGAAGCTTTCTTT

abundance: few
d_gene: NA
v_gene: TRBV20-1
j_gene: TRBJ2-1
CDR3aa: CSAREGADRPGGGFF
CDR3nt: TGCAGTGCTAGAGAAGGGGCGGACCGACCCGGTGGTGGGTTCTTC

abundance: few
d_gene: TRBD2
v_gene: TRBV7-2
j_gene: TRBJ2-3
CDR3aa: CASSLGRLAGTDTQYF
CDR3nt: TGTGCCAGCAGCTTAGGTAGACTAGCGGGCACAGATACGCAGTATTTT

abundance: NA
d_gene: TRBD2
v_gene: TRBV28
j_gene: TRBJ2-1
CDR3aa: CASRTAGGWNEQFF
CDR3nt: TGTGCCAGCAGGACAGCGGGAGGGTGGAATGAGCAGTTCTTC

abundance: NA
d_gene: TRBD1
v_gene: TRBV28
j_gene: TRBJ1-5
CDR3aa: CASSTRTGRNQPQHF
CDR3nt: TGTGCCAGCAGTACCCGGACAGGGAGGAATCAGCCCCAGCATTTT

abundance: few
d_gene: NA
v_gene: TRBV6-6
j_gene: TRBJ2-7
CDR3aa: CASRSVGDDEQYF
CDR3nt: TGTGCCAGCAGGTCTGTAGGGGATGACGAGCAGTACTTC

abundance: few
d_gene: NA
v_gene: TRBV29-1
j_gene: TRBJ2-7
CDR3aa: CSAQTGAVLYEQYF
CDR3nt: TGCAGCGCCCAGACGGGGGCAGTCCTCTACGAGCAGTACTTC

abundance: few
d_gene: NA
v_gene: TRBV9
j_gene: TRBJ1-6
CDR3aa: CASSDGGGDSPLHF
CDR3nt: TGTGCCAGCAGCGATGGGGGCGGCGATTCACCCCTCCACTTT

abundance: few
d_gene: NA
v_gene: TRBV19
j_gene: TRBJ1-6
CDR3aa: CASSMWRVDGRSPLHF
CDR3nt: TGTGCCAGTAGTATGTGGCGGGTTGACGGTCGATCACCCCTCCACTTT

abundance: few
d_gene: NA
v_gene: TRBV5-1
j_gene: TRBJ2-5
CDR3aa: CASSQGTVETQYF
CDR3nt: TGCGCCAGCAGCCAGGGAACGGTAGAGACCCAGTACTTC